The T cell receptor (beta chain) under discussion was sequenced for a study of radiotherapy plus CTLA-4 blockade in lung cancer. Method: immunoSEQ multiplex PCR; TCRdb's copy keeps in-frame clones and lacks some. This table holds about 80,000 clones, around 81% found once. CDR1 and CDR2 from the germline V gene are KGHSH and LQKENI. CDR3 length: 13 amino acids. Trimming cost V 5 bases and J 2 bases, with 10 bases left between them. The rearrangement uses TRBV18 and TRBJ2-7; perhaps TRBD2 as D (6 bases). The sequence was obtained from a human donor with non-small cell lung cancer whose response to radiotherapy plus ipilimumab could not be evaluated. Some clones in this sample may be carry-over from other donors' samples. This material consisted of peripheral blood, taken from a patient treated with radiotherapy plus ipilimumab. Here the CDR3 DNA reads TGTGCCAGCTCAGAGGGAGGTGCCTACGAGCAGTACTTC. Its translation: CASSEGGAYEQYF. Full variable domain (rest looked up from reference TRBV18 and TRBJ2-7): NAGVMQNPRHLVRRRGQEARLRCSPMKGHSHVYWYRQLPEEGLKFMVYLQKENIIDESGMPKERFSAEFPKEGPSILRIQQVVRGDSAAYFCASSEGGAYEQYFGPGTRLTVT.